This T cell receptor (beta chain) stems from a study of T cells in localized non-small cell lung cancer. Study results and limitations: Researchers found a median around 58 of the top 100 tumor clones in adjacent lung. Because only a single region of the tumor was sequenced, heterogeneity remains possible. Adjacent uninvolved lung tissue had the highest T cell clonality, exceeding tumor. Greater blood T cell density accompanied longer overall survival.

The data were produced by immunoSEQ multiplex PCR, yet TCRdb's version contains in-frame clones alone and is incomplete. This sample yields 55,000 to 65,000 clones, of which just over 90% are seen a single time; approximately 20% belongs to the top ten. V was pared by 3 bases and J by 7 bases, with 5 bases of the junction left unmatched. The CDR3 is 14 residues long. Germline CDR1 is LGHNT and CDR2 is FRNRAP. Turning to this clone: The antigen is unknown.

Sequencing used peripheral blood, obtained before any cancer treatment. The clonotype originates from a man between 40 and 69 years old with stage I lung adenocarcinoma. V usage is TRBV12-5 and J usage is TRBJ1-5; 8 nucleotides match TRBD1. CDR3 amino acids: CASGLGQGRQPQHF. The CDR3 bases are TGTGCTAGTGGTTTAGGACAGGGTAGACAGCCCCAGCATTTT.